A selection of T cell receptor beta chains follows, all from one sample in a study of T cells in localized non-small cell lung cancer. The data were produced by immunoSEQ multiplex PCR, yet TCRdb's version contains in-frame clones alone and is incomplete. This sample has more than 30,000 clones, with 70% to 90% found just once. The source was peripheral blood, collected before any cancer treatment. The receptors were gathered from a male donor at least 60 years old with stage III lung adenocarcinoma. The CDR3 runs from the conserved cysteine through the conserved F or W. D genes are given only for firm matches.

j_gene | len | d_gene | v_gene | CDR3aa
TRBJ2-1 | 16 | - | TRBV11-3 | CASSLDLGSSYNEQFF
TRBJ1-4 | 14 | - | TRBV7-9 | CASSFGQGIEKLFF
TRBJ2-3 | 13 | - | TRBV7-2 | CASSPGLTDTQYF
TRBJ1-5 | 17 | TRBD1 | TRBV29-1 | CSAAAGTGVGGNQPQHF
TRBJ2-1 | 15 | TRBD2 | TRBV4-2 | CASSQDGGSYNEQFF
TRBJ1-3 | 15 | - | TRBV9 | CASSVGAGDGNTIYF
TRBJ2-3 | 16 | - | TRBV19 | CASSLRTAYSTDTQYF
TRBJ1-1 | 14 | - | TRBV5-1 | CASSPGTPASEAFF
TRBJ1-5 | 16 | TRBD1 | TRBV4-2 | CASSQGDRGSNQPQHF
TRBJ2-7 | 13 | TRBD1 | TRBV19 | CASNGDRAYEQYF
TRBJ2-1 | 16 | - | TRBV9 | CASSVGGGTSGSEQFF
TRBJ2-2 | 14 | - | TRBV19 | CASSGPAETGELFF
TRBJ2-5 | 12 | - | TRBV2 | CASSGGRETQYF
TRBJ2-7 | 13 | - | TRBV10-1 | CASSVDGTYEQYF
TRBJ2-7 | 15 | TRBD1 | TRBV2 | CASSEGGQGAYEQYF
TRBJ2-7 | 19 | TRBD2 | TRBV23-1 | CATSGGSGGLTVSDYEQYF
TRBJ1-2 | 13 | - | TRBV14 | CASSQGSWYGYTF
TRBJ1-5 | 15 | - | TRBV5-4 | CAVFWQGRPGSPQHF
TRBJ1-2 | 15 | - | TRBV27 | CASSPGIGGNYGYTF
TRBJ1-2 | 11 | - | TRBV5-5 | CASSLDYGYTF
TRBJ2-3 | 17 | TRBD2 | TRBV2 | CASTPGTSGGREDTQYF
TRBJ1-5 | 14 | - | TRBV11-2 | CASSLDRGGQPQHF
TRBJ1-2 | 15 | - | TRBV5-1 | CASSSTTGANYGYTF
TRBJ2-5 | 15 | - | TRBV28 | CASSLLRARAETQYF
TRBJ2-2 | 16 | - | TRBV5-1 | CASSLARTENTGELFF
TRBJ1-5 | 15 | - | TRBV6-6 | CASSYSQLSNQPQHF
TRBJ2-7 | 17 | - | TRBV7-9 | CASSLTSGTQFSYEQYF
TRBJ2-1 | 11 | - | TRBV10-3 | CAISDQNEQFF
TRBJ2-1 | 14 | TRBD2 | TRBV27 | CASSYTGTTNEQFF
TRBJ1-5 | 14 | - | TRBV19 | CASSMGREGQLGHF
TRBJ1-5 | 14 | - | TRBV19 | CASSRKTRNQPQHF
TRBJ2-2 | 16 | TRBD2 | TRBV5-4 | CASSLAGREGTGELFF
TRBJ1-5 | 12 | - | TRBV7-2 | CASSLANQPQHF
TRBJ1-4 | 14 | - | TRBV11-2 | CASSLDRPNEKLFF
TRBJ1-1 | 14 | TRBD1 | TRBV7-8 | CASRKGQGNTEAFF
TRBJ1-2 | 13 | - | TRBV28 | CASSSHGVGGYTF
TRBJ2-2 | 15 | - | TRBV11-2 | CASSPLGGLTGELFF
TRBJ1-1 | 16 | TRBD1 | TRBV7-8 | CASSWGQGRLNTEAFF
TRBJ1-4 | 16 | TRBD1 | TRBV7-2 | CASSPNTGTVNEKLFF
TRBJ2-5 | 16 | TRBD1 | TRBV11-2 | CASSSEPGQTKETQYF
TRBJ2-7 | 15 | - | TRBV7-8 | CASSFSEPSLGEQYF
TRBJ2-7 | 12 | - | TRBV28 | CASSPLISEQYF
TRBJ1-2 | 14 | - | TRBV6-5 | CASSPLGVDYGYTF
TRBJ1-2 | 13 | - | TRBV7-8 | CASSPQKNYGYTF
TRBJ2-1 | 12 | - | TRBV7-3 | CASSLRGDEQFF
TRBJ2-2 | 14 | TRBD2 | TRBV18 | CASSPPGLAGELFF
TRBJ2-5 | 16 | TRBD1 | TRBV9 | CASSAGTGGNLETQYF
TRBJ1-2 | 13 | - | TRBV7-9 | CASSLDAFYGYTF
TRBJ2-7 | 13 | - | TRBV2 | CATGRVAGNEQYF
TRBJ1-6 | 15 | TRBD1 | TRBV6-5 | CASSPPGQGNSPLHF
TRBJ1-2 | 18 | TRBD1 | TRBV4-1 | CASSLREQGGASNYGYTF
TRBJ1-1 | 15 | - | TRBV5-1 | CASSLANWGGTEAFF
TRBJ2-3 | 16 | - | TRBV7-6 | CASSWGSSGGTDTQYF